This TCR beta chain derives from a study of CD8+ T cells in alopecia areata. About the study: For the treated group, dosing was oral tofacitinib at 5 to 10 mg twice daily.

Isolated RNA was reverse transcribed into cDNA used as the sequencing template. Profiling relied on immunoSEQ multiplex PCR, and the TCRdb table lists in-frame clones only, not all of them. The repertoire consists of 110,000 to 150,000 clones, with 58% occurring once and the leading ten covering under 8%. The germline V gene has CDR1 SGDLS and CDR2 YYNGEE. The length of the CDR3 is 16 residues. Trimming at V came to 0 bases and at J to 4 bases, leaving 8 bases not matched to a gene. V and J are TRBV9 and TRBJ2-3; 7 bases fit TRBD2. The clonotype was recovered from a human donor with alopecia areata. Material: CD4+ T cells sorted from blood, obtained at week 0. The CDR3 coding sequence is TGTGCCAGCAGCGTAGCCGGGCGGGGGATCGCAGATACGCAGTATTTT. This translates into CASSVAGRGIADTQYF.